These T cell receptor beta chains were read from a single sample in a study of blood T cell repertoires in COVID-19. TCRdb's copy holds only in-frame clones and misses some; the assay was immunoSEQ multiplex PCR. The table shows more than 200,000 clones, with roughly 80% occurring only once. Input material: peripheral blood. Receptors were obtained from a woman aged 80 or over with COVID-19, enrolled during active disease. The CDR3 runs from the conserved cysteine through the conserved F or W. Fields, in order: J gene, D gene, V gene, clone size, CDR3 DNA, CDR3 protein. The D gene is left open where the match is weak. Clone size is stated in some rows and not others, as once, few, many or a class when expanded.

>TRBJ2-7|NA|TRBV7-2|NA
TGTGCCAGCAGCTTAGTAGGGGGCTCCTACGAGCAGTACTTC
CASSLVGGSYEQYF
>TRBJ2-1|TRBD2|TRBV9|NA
TGTGCCAGCAGCGTTAGCGGGGGGGCAGGCAATGAGCAGTTCTTC
CASSVSGGAGNEQFF
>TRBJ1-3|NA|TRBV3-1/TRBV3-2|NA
TGTGCCAGCAGTCCCGTCGGGGTTGACACCATATATTTT
CASSPVGVDTIYF
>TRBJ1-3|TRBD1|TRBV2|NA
TGTGCCAGCAGTACCGGGACAGCCGGAAACACCATATATTTT
CASSTGTAGNTIYF
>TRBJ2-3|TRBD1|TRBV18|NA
TGTGCCAGCTCACCATGGGACAGGGTCACAGATACGCAGTATTTT
CASSPWDRVTDTQYF
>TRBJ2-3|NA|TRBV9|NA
TGTGCCAGCAGCGTAGCGGGCGCGGGGGCCAGCACAGATACGCAGTATTTT
CASSVAGAGASTDTQYF
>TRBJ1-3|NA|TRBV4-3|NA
TGCGCCAGCAGCCGAACCGCGAGCTCTGGAAACACCATATATTTT
CASSRTASSGNTIYF
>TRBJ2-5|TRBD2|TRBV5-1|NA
TGCGCCAGCAGCCAAGGACTAGCGGGGGGACAAGAGACCCAGTACTTC
CASSQGLAGGQETQYF
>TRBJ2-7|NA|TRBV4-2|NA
TGTGCCAGCAGCCAGCAGACAGGCATCTCCTACGAGCAGTACTTC
CASSQQTGISYEQYF
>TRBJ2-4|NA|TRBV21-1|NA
TGTGCCAGCGGGGAAGGGGAGCAGCGGGGGGCAACGAAAAACATTCAGTACTTC
CASGEGEQRGATKNIQYF
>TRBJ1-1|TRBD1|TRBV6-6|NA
TGTGCCAGCAGCTACGCTTACGGACAGGGAATTATTGAAGCTTTCTTT
CASSYAYGQGIIEAFF
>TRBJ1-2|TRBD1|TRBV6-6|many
TGTGCCAGCACCAAGACAGGGGGGTATGGCTACACCTTC
CASTKTGGYGYTF
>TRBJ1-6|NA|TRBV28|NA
TGTGCCTCTTCCGGGGATTCACCCCTCCACTTT
CASSGDSPLHF
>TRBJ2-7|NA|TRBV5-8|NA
TGTGCCAGCAGCGCCGGGGACTTTCGACTCCACGAGCAGTACTTC
CASSAGDFRLHEQYF
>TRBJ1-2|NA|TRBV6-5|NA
TGTGCCAGCAGTAGGGTGACAGCTAACTATGGCTACACCTTC
CASSRVTANYGYTF
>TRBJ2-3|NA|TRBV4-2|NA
TGTGCCAGCAGCCCTCAGGGGCGGGGGACGCCCCGCACAGATACGCAGTATTTT
CASSPQGRGTPRTDTQYF
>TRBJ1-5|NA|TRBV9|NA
TGTGCCAGCAGCGTCAGCCCCCGGGGGCCCCAGCATTTT
CASSVSPRGPQHF
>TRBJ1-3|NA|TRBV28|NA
TGTGCCAGCAGTTCTTACACCATATATTTT
CASSSYTIYF
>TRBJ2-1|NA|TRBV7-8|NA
TGTGCCAGCCAACGTCGTCAGGGGGGATCAAGGGACAATGAGCAGTTCTTC
CASQRRQGGSRDNEQFF
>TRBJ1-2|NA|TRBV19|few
TGTGCCAGTAGTATTGTATACGGTGATGGCTACACCTTC
CASSIVYGDGYTF
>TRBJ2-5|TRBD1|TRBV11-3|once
TGTGCCAGCAGCGTCTCGACAGGGCCCGAAGAGACCCAGTACTTC
CASSVSTGPEETQYF
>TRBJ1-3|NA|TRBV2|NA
TGTGCCAGCAGTCGGGAAGCCTCTGGCTCTGGAAACACCATATATTTT
CASSREASGSGNTIYF
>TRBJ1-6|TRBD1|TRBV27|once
TGTGCCAGCAGTATGGGACAGGGGTATAATTCACCCCTCCACTTT
CASSMGQGYNSPLHF
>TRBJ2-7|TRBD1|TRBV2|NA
TGTGCCAGCACTCAGACAGGGGCATTCTACGAGCAGTACTTC
CASTQTGAFYEQYF
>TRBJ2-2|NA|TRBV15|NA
TGTGCCACCAGCAGGGTAGCCGGGGAGCTGTTTTTT
CATSRVAGELFF
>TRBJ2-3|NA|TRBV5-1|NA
TGCGCCAGCAGCTTGGTCGGGAAAGGGACAGATACGCAGTATTTT
CASSLVGKGTDTQYF
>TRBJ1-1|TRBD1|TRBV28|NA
TGTGCCAGCAACAGGGGATGGAACACTGAAGCTTTCTTT
CASNRGWNTEAFF
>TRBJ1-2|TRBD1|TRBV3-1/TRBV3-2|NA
TGTGCCAGCAGCCAAGATAGGGTGACAGGGGGGAATGGCTACACCTTC
CASSQDRVTGGNGYTF